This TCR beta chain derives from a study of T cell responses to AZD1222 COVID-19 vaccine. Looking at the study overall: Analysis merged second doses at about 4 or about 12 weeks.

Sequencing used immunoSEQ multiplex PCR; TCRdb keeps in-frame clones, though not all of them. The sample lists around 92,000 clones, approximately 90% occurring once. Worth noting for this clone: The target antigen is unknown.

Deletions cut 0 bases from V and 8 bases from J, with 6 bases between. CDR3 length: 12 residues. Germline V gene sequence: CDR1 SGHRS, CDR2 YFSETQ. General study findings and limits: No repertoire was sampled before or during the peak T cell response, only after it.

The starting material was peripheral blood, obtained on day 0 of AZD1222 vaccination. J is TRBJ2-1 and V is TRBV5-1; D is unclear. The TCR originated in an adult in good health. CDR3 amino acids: CASSLVGYEQFF. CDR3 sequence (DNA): TGCGCCAGCAGCTTGGTGGGGTATGAGCAGTTCTTC.